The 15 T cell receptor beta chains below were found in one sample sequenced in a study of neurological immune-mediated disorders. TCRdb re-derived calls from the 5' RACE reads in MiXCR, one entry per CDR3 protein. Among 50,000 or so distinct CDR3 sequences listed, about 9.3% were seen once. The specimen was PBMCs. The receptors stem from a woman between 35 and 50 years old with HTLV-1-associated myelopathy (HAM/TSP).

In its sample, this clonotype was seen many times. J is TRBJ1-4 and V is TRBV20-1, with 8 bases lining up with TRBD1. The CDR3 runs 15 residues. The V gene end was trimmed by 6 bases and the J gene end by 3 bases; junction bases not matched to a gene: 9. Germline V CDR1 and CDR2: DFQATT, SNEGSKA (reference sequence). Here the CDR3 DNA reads TGCAGTGCGACACACCCAGGGGGCGCTAATGAAAAACTGTTTTTT. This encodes CSATHPGGANEKLFF.

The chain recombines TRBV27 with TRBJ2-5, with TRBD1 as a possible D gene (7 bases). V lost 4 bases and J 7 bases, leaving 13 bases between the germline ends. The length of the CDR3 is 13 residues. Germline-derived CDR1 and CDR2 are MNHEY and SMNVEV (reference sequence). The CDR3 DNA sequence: TGTGCCAGCAGTTCCCCGCAGGGGGGGACCCAGTACTTC. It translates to CASSSPQGGTQYF.

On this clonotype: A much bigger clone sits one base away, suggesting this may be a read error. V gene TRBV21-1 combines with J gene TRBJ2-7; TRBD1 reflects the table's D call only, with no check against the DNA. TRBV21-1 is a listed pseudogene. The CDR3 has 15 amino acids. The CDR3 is CANSFQPGTAYEQYF. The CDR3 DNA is TGTGCCAACAGCTTCCAGCCCGGGACAGCCTACGAGCAGTACTTC.

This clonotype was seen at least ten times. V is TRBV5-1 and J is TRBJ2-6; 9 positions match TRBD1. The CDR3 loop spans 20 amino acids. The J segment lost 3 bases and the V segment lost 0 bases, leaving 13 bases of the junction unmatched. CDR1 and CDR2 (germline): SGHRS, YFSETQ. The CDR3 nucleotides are TGCGCCAGCAGCTTGGAATGGATTGACAGGGGGGCACGTGGGGCCAACGTCCTGACTTTC. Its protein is CASSLEWIDRGARGANVLTF.

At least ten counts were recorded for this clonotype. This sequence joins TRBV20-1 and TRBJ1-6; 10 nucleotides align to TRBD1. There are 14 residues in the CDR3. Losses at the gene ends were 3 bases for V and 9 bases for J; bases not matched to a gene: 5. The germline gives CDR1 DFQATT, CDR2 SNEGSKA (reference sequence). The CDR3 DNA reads TGCAGTGCTAGGAGCCGGGACAGGGGTTCACCCCTCCACTTT. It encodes CSARSRDRGSPLHF.

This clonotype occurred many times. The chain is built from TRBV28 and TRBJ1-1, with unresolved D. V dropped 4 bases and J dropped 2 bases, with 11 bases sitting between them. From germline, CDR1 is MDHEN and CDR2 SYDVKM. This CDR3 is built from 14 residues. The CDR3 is CASSSPPVNTEAFF. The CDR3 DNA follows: TGTGCCAGCAGTTCTCCTCCAGTAAACACTGAAGCTTTCTTT.

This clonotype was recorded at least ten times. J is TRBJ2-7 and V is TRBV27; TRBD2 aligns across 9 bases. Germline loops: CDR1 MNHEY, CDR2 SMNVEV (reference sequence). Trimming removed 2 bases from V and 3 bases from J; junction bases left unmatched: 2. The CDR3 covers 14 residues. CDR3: CASSLVAGVYEQYF. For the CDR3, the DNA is TGTGCCAGCAGTTTAGTAGCGGGGGTCTACGAGCAGTACTTC.

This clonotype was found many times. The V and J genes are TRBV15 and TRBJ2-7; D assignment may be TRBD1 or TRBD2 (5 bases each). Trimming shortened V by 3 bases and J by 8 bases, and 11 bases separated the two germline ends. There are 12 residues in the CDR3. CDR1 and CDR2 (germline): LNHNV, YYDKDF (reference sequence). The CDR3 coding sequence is TGTGCCACCAGCAGGGGGGTCGATCAGCAGTACTTC. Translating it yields CATSRGVDQQYF.

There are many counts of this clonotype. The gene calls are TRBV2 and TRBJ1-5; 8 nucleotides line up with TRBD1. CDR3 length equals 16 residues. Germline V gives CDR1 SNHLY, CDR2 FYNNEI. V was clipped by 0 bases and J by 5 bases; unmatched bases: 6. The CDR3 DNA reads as TGTGCCAGCAGTGAAGCGCAGGGGGCGAGGGATCAGCCCCAGCATTTT. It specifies CASSEAQGARDQPQHF.

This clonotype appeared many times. The CDR3, as DNA: TGTGCCGTAAGTTACACAGGGACTGGGGCCAACGTCCTGACTTTC. Translation gives CAVSYTGTGANVLTF. The rearrangement joins TRBV10-3 to TRBJ2-6, with D maybe TRBD1 (6 bases). Trimming left V 11 bases short and J 2 bases short, with 16 bases between. This CDR3 contains 15 residues. CDR1 and CDR2 (germline): ENHRY, SYGVKD.

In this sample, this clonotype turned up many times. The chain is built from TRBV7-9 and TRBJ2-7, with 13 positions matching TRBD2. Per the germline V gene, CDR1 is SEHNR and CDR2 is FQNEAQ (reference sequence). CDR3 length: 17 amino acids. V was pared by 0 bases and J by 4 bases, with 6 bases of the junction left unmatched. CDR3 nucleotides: TGTGCCAGCAGCTTAGCCCAAACTAGCGGGGGGGAATACGAGCAGTACTTC. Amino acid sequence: CASSLAQTSGGEYEQYF.

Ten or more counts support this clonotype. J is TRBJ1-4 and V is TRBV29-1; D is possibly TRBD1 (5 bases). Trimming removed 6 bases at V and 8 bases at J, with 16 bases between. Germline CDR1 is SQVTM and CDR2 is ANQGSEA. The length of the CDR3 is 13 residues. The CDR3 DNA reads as TGCAGCGTCCTGCGGGGGTTTGAGGAAAAACTGTTTTTT. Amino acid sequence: CSVLRGFEEKLFF. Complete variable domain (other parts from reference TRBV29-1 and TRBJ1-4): SAVISQKPSRDICQRGTSLTIQCQVDSQVTMMFWYRQQPGQSLTLIATANQGSEATYESGFVIDKFPISRPNLTFSTLTVSNMSPEDSSIYLCSVLRGFEEKLFFGSGTQLSVL.

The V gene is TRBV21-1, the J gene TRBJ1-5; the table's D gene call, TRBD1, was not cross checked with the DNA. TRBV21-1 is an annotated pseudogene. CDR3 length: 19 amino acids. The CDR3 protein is CASYCRRDREAISFPLLDF. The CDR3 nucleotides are TGTGCAAGCTACTGCCGACGTGACAGGGAGGCAATCAGTTTCCCGCTCTTGGATTTT.

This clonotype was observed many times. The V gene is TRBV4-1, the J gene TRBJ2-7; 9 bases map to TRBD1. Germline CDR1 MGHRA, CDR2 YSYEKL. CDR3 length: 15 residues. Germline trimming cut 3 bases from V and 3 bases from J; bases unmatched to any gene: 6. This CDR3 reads CASSQGQGDFYEQYF. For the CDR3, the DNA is TGCGCCAGCAGCCAGGGACAGGGCGATTTCTACGAGCAGTACTTC.

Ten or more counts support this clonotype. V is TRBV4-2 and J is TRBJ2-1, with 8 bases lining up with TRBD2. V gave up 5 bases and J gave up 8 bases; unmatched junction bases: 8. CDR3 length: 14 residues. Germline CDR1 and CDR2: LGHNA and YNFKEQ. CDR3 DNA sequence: TGTGCCAGCAGCGCCGGACTAGCAGAGGATGAGCAGTTCTTC. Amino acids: CASSAGLAEDEQFF.